In this sample, the clone carrying this T cell receptor (beta chain) turned up once. These data are taken from a study of blood T cell repertoires in COVID-19. TCRdb's table, derived via immunoSEQ multiplex PCR, lists solely in-frame clones and lacks some. Here the sample spans 120,000 or so clones, about 83% being singletons. CDR1 is SGHRS and CDR2 is YFSETQ in the germline V gene. The CDR3 covers 14 residues. With 7 bases clipped from V and 0 bases from J, the junction kept 4 bases outside the gene matches. Sample: peripheral blood. The clonotype originates from a man aged 55 to 69 with acute or convalescent COVID-19. V gene TRBV5-1 combines with J gene TRBJ2-3, with 8 nucleotides matching TRBD2. The CDR3 protein is CASAAGASTDTQYF. In DNA, the CDR3 is TGCGCCAGCGCAGCGGGGGCGAGCACAGATACGCAGTATTTT.